This is a list of T cell receptor beta chains from one sample in a study of blood T cells in healthy people across ages. MiXCR, applied by TCRdb to the 5' RACE reads, yields one record per CDR3 protein. The sample includes around 1,700,000 distinct CDR3 sequences, about 30% seen only once; the top ten take roughly 8%. Sequencing was carried out using blood. The receptors were sampled from a woman in her twenties or thirties in good health. CDR3s include the opening cysteine and the closing phenylalanine or tryptophan. A D gene is named only where the DNA matches it firmly. Clone size is not always given. Where it is, it says once, few, many or a class for expanded clones.

j_gene	v_gene	len	d_gene	abundance	CDR3nt	CDR3aa
TRBJ1-2	TRBV29-1	11	-	few	TGCAGCGTTGTGGGGAGGAATGGCTACACCTTC	CSVVGRNGYTF
TRBJ2-7	TRBV5-1	15	-	-	TGCGCCAGCAGCTTGGCCATGGGGACGACCTACGAGCAGTACTTC	CASSLAMGTTYEQYF
TRBJ1-4	TRBV12-3/TRBV12-4	13	-	few	TGTGCCAGCGAGTCAAGAAAGGATGAAAAACTGTTTTTT	CASESRKDEKLFF
TRBJ2-5	TRBV30	11	-	-	TGTGCCTGGAGTGTAAAGGGGGAGCCGTACTTC	CAWSVKGEPYF
TRBJ1-2	TRBV20-1	15	TRBD1	few	TGCAGTGCTAGTCTAATGACAGGGGGGGGCTATGGCTACACCTTC	CSASLMTGGGYGYTF
TRBJ2-5	TRBV5-1	14	TRBD1	-	TGCGCCAGCACCCGAGGACAGGGCCTTTGGGAGCAGTACTTC	CASTRGQGLWEQYF
TRBJ1-2	TRBV6-1	12	-	few	TGTGCCAGCAGTGAACCTTTCTATGGCTACACCTTC	CASSEPFYGYTF
TRBJ1-4	TRBV6-5	12	-	few	TGTGCCAGCAGGGCTCCTAATGAAAAACTGTTTTTT	CASRAPNEKLFF
TRBJ1-5	TRBV28	12	-	-	TGTGCCAGCGTTTGGGGGTATCAGCCCCAGCATTTT	CASVWGYQPQHF
TRBJ2-2	TRBV12-3/TRBV12-4	12	-	-	TGTGCCAGCACCCTTTCTGCCGGGGAGCTGTTTTTT	CASTLSAGELFF
TRBJ1-6	TRBV3-1	14	-	-	TGTGCCAGCAGCCATAGCGGCAGGGGAGCACCCCTCCACTTT	CASSHSGRGAPLHF
TRBJ2-2	TRBV10-3	14	-	few	TGTGCCACCAGGGGAGGGGCAAACACCGGGGAGCTGTTTTTT	CATRGGANTGELFF
TRBJ2-7	TRBV5-1	14	-	few	TGCGCCAGCAGCTTGGAGGTCTTAACCTACGAGCAGTACTTC	CASSLEVLTYEQYF
TRBJ2-5	TRBV20-1	15	-	-	TGCAGTGCCCAGAGAAGGAGGTGGTACCAAGAGACCCAGTACTTC	CSAQRRRWYQETQYF
TRBJ2-7	TRBV20-1	13	TRBD2	many	TGCAGTGGGAGGGAGGGGAACTCCTACGAGCAGTACTTC	CSGREGNSYEQYF
TRBJ1-2	TRBV6-5	15	TRBD1	many	TGTGCCAGCAGCCGTATCGACAGGGGAGGTGGTGGCTACACCTTC	CASSRIDRGGGGYTF
TRBJ1-5	TRBV12-3/TRBV12-4	14	-	-	TGTGCCAGCAGTTTTAACAGGACAAATCAGCCCCAGCATTTT	CASSFNRTNQPQHF